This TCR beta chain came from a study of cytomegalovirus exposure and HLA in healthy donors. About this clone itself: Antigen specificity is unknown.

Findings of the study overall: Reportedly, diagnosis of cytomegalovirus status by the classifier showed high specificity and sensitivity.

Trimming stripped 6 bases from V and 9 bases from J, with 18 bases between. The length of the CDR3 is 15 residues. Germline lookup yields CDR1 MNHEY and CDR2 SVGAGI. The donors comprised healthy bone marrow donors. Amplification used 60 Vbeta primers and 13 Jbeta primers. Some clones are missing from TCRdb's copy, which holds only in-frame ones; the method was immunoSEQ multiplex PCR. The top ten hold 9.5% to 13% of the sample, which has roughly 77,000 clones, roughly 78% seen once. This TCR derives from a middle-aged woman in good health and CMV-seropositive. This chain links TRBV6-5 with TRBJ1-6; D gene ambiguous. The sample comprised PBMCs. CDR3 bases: TGTGCCAGCAGCCCCGGAGGGAGGCGACGTTCACCCCTCCACTTT. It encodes CASSPGGRRRSPLHF.